This T cell receptor (beta chain) was profiled in a study of human T cells and chemical hapten exposure (dated by TCRdb to the early 2020s). A note on the overall study: For sensitization, 2% DPC in acetone was applied to a roughly 2 cm by roughly 2 cm area of upper inner arm skin. Throughout the study period of 20 to 30 weeks, patients also received therapeutic DPC doses to the scalp every week. Patch testing on the upper back used Finn chambers containing 0.01% DPC, with scoring done after 6 days according to International Contact Dermatitis Research Group standards. The patient cohort, mostly female, included alopecia areata with under or over 50% scalp involvement, alopecia totalis and alopecia universalis. Libraries were pooled for sequencing, and per-sample TCR yields varied mainly because of small differences in library volumes within the pool. In alopecia patients, the study followed how the peripheral blood TCR repertoire changed in vivo over primary and secondary sensitization to diphenylcyclopropenone (DPC), a hapten. Blood samples were taken from patients before sensitization (week 0) and at 2, 6 and about 24 weeks after DPC sensitization. For TCR sequencing, blood came from twenty-nine alopecia patients at anywhere from one to four time points (pre-sensitization, 2, 6 and 24 weeks).

To prepare the library, RACE was applied. The sequencer listed for this sample is NextSeq 500. During library preparation, unique molecular identifiers were attached to individual cDNA molecules so that TCRs could be counted in a quantitative, reproducible way. Both TCR alpha and TCR beta chains were sequenced from each blood RNA sample. The authors' analysis ran thus. The median number of TCRs per sample was over 95,000, ranging from roughly 20,000 to 700,000. V, J and CDR3 annotation of the TCR reads was carried out using the Decombinator software suite. To make PS versus PT1 abundance plots, every sample was subsampled to the same number of TCRs (28,000). Expanded TCRs were defined as absent before sensitization and observed at least eight times at the 2-week time point. TCRdb handled the public reads itself, with Q25 trimming in fastp and clone calling in MiXCR, and kept productive beta chains. Here each entry gathers all rows of one CDR3 protein and keeps the most common genes and DNA. TCRdb's processing, not the study's, gives the V and J calls here. Here the sample has roughly 100,000 distinct CDR3 sequences; about 34% occur a single time. More than 2.5% of the sample comes from the top ten.

This sample's time point label indicates: patch test 3, about 24 weeks after DPC sensitization. Taken with the paper, the label for treatment or condition translates to: therapeutic diphenylcyclopropenone sensitization with weekly scalp DPC. At each patch-test visit, blood was drawn before the patch test was applied. Patients were considered eligible if aged 18 to 70, diagnosed with alopecia and deemed suitable for DPC therapy, and patients were excluded if pregnant. Unfractionated whole blood was collected in Tempus Blood RNA tubes, and total RNA was extracted from that blood. On the study overall, not on this receptor specifically: The number of PT1 expanded TCRs positively correlated with patch test score, significant at thresholds 8, 16 and 32 but not 4. Compared with pre-sensitization or healthy control sets, expanded TCRs formed significantly more large CDR3 similarity clusters, which is consistent with antigen-driven responses. After repeated subsampling, the strength of the expansion versus patch-test correlation and the threshold at which it became significant changed. All patients had alopecia, a presumed autoimmune disease, so their immune response might differ from that of healthy individuals. DPC sensitization did not change the number of TCRs with a frequency above 1 in 1000, and there was no evidence of changes in global repertoire structure.

The CDR3 spans 15 residues, from the cysteine through the phenylalanine. Only CDR3 DNA remains: 45 bases, in frame from the first base. The germline V gene (reference sequence) yields DFQATT for CDR1 and SNEGSKA for CDR2. Trimming at the junction amounts to 2 bases on V and 2 bases on J, and the germline ends lie 14 bases apart. In the case of this clonotype: Its binding antigen is unknown. No base quality values were provided; no much bigger clone lies one nucleotide off.

The TCR comes from a man in his forties with alopecia areata. Some clones in this sample may be carry-over from other donors' samples. The input for sequencing was whole blood, taken in connection with sensitization to the hapten diphenylcyclopropenone (DPC). The rearrangement joined TRBV20-1 to TRBJ2-3; a tentative D call is TRBD2 (6 bases match). The CDR3 has the sequence CSARRGLRSTDTQYF. The base sequence is TGCAGTGCTAGACGGGGACTCAGGTCCACAGATACGCAGTATTTT.